The rows below give T cell receptor beta chains drawn from one sample of a study of shared clonotypes between healthy human individuals. Clones were sequenced by immunoSEQ multiplex PCR, and TCRdb holds only the in-frame ones, with some missing. The table includes approximately 2.5 million clones, over 85% detected once. The sequenced material came from naive CD4+ T cells from PBMCs. These receptor sequences come from a man aged 18-30 years in good health. Some clones in this sample may be carry-over from other donors' samples. Both conserved end residues are part of each CDR3. The D gene is left open where the match is weak. Clone sizes are given selectively: once, few, many, or a class where the clone is expanded.

abundance	v_gene	d_gene	j_gene	CDR3nt	CDR3aa
.	TRBV6-1	TRBD1	TRBJ2-3	TGTGCCAGCAGCGGGACAGGGGAAGGCACGCAGTATTTT	CASSGTGEGTQYF
.	TRBV19	TRBD1	TRBJ1-1	TGTGCCAGTAGCGCGACAGGGACCCCTGAAGCTTTCTTT	CASSATGTPEAFF
once	TRBV5-1	.	TRBJ2-7	TGCGCCAGCAGCTTGGCGTCCCTAGGTGCGACTTACGAGCAGTACTTC	CASSLASLGATYEQYF
.	TRBV18	.	TRBJ2-2	TGTGCCAGCTCACCATACACTGGGACCGGGGAGCTGTTTTTT	CASSPYTGTGELFF
.	TRBV7-2	.	TRBJ2-7	TGTGCCAGCAGCCCCCTACGCGGCCCTGGAGAGCAGTACTTC	CASSPLRGPGEQYF
.	TRBV18	TRBD1	TRBJ1-5	TGTGCCAGCGACAACCAGGGGGCCGGACAGCCCCAGCATTTT	CASDNQGAGQPQHF
.	TRBV5-4	.	TRBJ1-5	TGTGCCAGCAGCCTGGGCGGGGATAGCAATCAGCCCCAGCATTTT	CASSLGGDSNQPQHF
.	TRBV11-2	TRBD1	TRBJ1-4	TGTGCCAGCAGCCTCTCCGGGACAGAGAATGAAAAACTGTTTTTT	CASSLSGTENEKLFF
.	TRBV28	.	TRBJ1-2	TGTGCCAGCAGTTTACCGGGGCTCACCTTC	CASSLPGLTF
.	TRBV28	.	TRBJ2-2	TGTGCCAGCACAGACAGGACGAACACCGGGGAGCTGTTTTTT	CASTDRTNTGELFF
.	TRBV6-1	TRBD1	TRBJ1-1	TGTGCCAGCAGAGGACAGGGAAGGACTGAAGCTTTCTTT	CASRGQGRTEAFF
.	TRBV19	TRBD1	TRBJ1-5	TGTGCCAGTAGTCGGACAGGGCAACAGCCCCAGCATTTT	CASSRTGQQPQHF
.	TRBV30	TRBD1	TRBJ1-2	TGTGCCTGCAAGAAGCCCCTCCGGGACAGGGGCGTCTATGGCTACACCTTC	CACKKPLRDRGVYGYTF
.	TRBV11-2	.	TRBJ1-6	TGTGCCAGCAGCCCCACTCTGGGACGGGGAGCGGGGACCCTCCACTTT	CASSPTLGRGAGTLHF
.	TRBV2	.	TRBJ2-6	TGTGCCAGTAGTGGTCGATCTGGGGCCAACGTCCTGACTTTC	CASSGRSGANVLTF
.	TRBV5-1	.	TRBJ1-3	TGCGCCAGCAGCTCTACAGCCTCCTCTGGAAACACCATATATTTT	CASSSTASSGNTIYF
.	TRBV18	TRBD1	TRBJ1-1	TGTGCCAGCTCAGCTGGGGGGACAGCCAACACTGAAGCTTTCTTT	CASSAGGTANTEAFF
.	TRBV7-2	.	TRBJ2-5	TGTGCCAGCAGCGAGGGGGAACGACGGACAAAACAAGAGACCCAGTACTTC	CASSEGERRTKQETQYF
.	TRBV5-1	TRBD2	TRBJ2-1	TGCGCCAGCAGCCTGAGCGGGAGTATTCACAATGAGCAGTTCTTC	CASSLSGSIHNEQFF
.	TRBV5-4	.	TRBJ2-1	TGTGCCAGCAGCGCGGGAAGGTCCTACAATGAGCAGTTCTTC	CASSAGRSYNEQFF
.	TRBV28	.	TRBJ1-5	TGTGCCAGCAGTTTATCCCGGGGAGAACAGCCCCAGCATTTT	CASSLSRGEQPQHF
.	TRBV19	TRBD2	TRBJ2-3	TGTGCCAGTAGTCTAACCCGGAGCGGGAGTCCAGATACGCAGTATTTT	CASSLTRSGSPDTQYF
.	TRBV7-9	.	TRBJ2-5	TGTGCCAGCAGCCGTGCCGGATGGGGAACGGAGACCCAGTACTTC	CASSRAGWGTETQYF
.	TRBV15	TRBD1	TRBJ1-1	TGTGCCACCAGCAGAGAGGGACAGAGGCCCGGAGCCACTGAAGCTTTCTTT	CATSREGQRPGATEAFF
.	TRBV28	.	TRBJ1-2	TGTGCCAGCAGTACAAGGATGGGGTGGGATAACTATGGCTACACCTTC	CASSTRMGWDNYGYTF
.	TRBV5-5	.	TRBJ2-3	TGTGCCAGCAGCCCCCAGGGGCGGTCCACAGATACGCAGTATTTT	CASSPQGRSTDTQYF
.	TRBV19	TRBD1	TRBJ2-2	TGTGCCAGTAGGACGGGACAGGAGAACACCGGGGAGCTGTTTTTT	CASRTGQENTGELFF
.	TRBV30	.	TRBJ2-3	TGTGCCTGGTCGAAGCGGAGCACAGATACGCAGTATTTT	CAWSKRSTDTQYF
.	TRBV28	.	TRBJ1-5	TGTGCCAGCACCTTAAGGCCGGGGGCCCAGCATTTT	CASTLRPGAQHF
.	TRBV9	.	TRBJ2-4	TGTGCCAGCAGCGTTTCGGGGATAGCCAAAAACATTCAGTACTTC	CASSVSGIAKNIQYF
.	TRBV18	TRBD1	TRBJ1-5	TGTGCCAGCTCACCGGACAGGGGGGGCAATCAGCCCCAGCATTTT	CASSPDRGGNQPQHF
few	TRBV6-1	TRBD2	TRBJ2-1	TGTGCCAGCAGTGAACTAGCGGGAGGGTACAATGAGCAGTTCTTC	CASSELAGGYNEQFF
.	TRBV7-6	.	TRBJ2-2	TGTGCCTCCTCAATTACAGGGACGGGTGGGGAGCTGTTTTTT	CASSITGTGGELFF
.	TRBV6-1	.	TRBJ2-5	TGTGCCAGCAGTGAGTTGGGAAAAGAGACCCAGTACTTC	CASSELGKETQYF
.	TRBV2	.	TRBJ2-6	TGTGCCACCAACCGGGGTTTCTCTGGGGCCAACGTCCTGACTTTC	CATNRGFSGANVLTF
.	TRBV2	TRBD1	TRBJ2-1	TGTGCCAGCAGTGAAAGAGGACAGGAGGTCGGCAATGAGCAGTTCTTC	CASSERGQEVGNEQFF
.	TRBV19	.	TRBJ2-7	TGTGCCAGTAGTAGAGGCAGAACAATCGGGGAGCAGTACTTC	CASSRGRTIGEQYF
.	TRBV6-1	.	TRBJ2-7	TGTGCCAGCAGGGAGGGGTACGAGCAGTACTTC	CASREGYEQYF
.	TRBV6-5	TRBD1	TRBJ2-7	TGTGCCAGCCAACCAACCGGGACAGCCTACGAGCAGTACTTC	CASQPTGTAYEQYF
.	TRBV28	.	TRBJ1-1	TGTGCCAGCAGTTTAAACTCAAACAGGGACATGAACACTGAAGCTTTCTTT	CASSLNSNRDMNTEAFF
.	TRBV2	.	TRBJ1-5	TGTGCCAGCAGCGCCCAGGGGAGCAATCAGCCCCAGCATTTT	CASSAQGSNQPQHF
.	TRBV11-2	.	TRBJ1-1	TGTGCCAGCAGCTTGGGACTTAAGAACACTGAAGCTTTCTTT	CASSLGLKNTEAFF
.	TRBV6-5	TRBD1	TRBJ2-5	TGTGCCAGCAGTCCGGGGACAGTTCAAGAGACCCAGTACTTC	CASSPGTVQETQYF
.	TRBV2	.	TRBJ2-3	TGTGCCAGCAGTGAAGTTTCATCCGATACGCAGTATTTT	CASSEVSSDTQYF
few	TRBV2	.	TRBJ1-1	TGTGCCAGCAGTGAATGGACACTCGGGACTGAAGCTTTCTTT	CASSEWTLGTEAFF
.	TRBV11-2	.	TRBJ2-1	TGTGCCAGCAGCTCCCTCAGTGCGGTTACCTCCTACAATGAGCAGTTCTTC	CASSSLSAVTSYNEQFF
few	TRBV6-5	.	TRBJ1-1	TGTGCCAGCGCTGGAGTGGGAGGGGACACTGAAGCTTTCTTT	CASAGVGGDTEAFF
.	TRBV5-5	.	TRBJ2-7	TGTGCCAGCAGCGCGGGGGCCGACGTCTCCTACGAGCAGTACTTC	CASSAGADVSYEQYF
.	TRBV5-4	.	TRBJ2-3	TGTGCCAGCAGCAGCCCAACGGATACGCAGTATTTT	CASSSPTDTQYF
.	TRBV29-1	.	TRBJ1-3	TGCAGCGCCGGGAGGGGAGGCGGAAACACCATATATTTT	CSAGRGGGNTIYF
few	TRBV28	.	TRBJ2-7	TGTGCCAGCAGTCCAGGACAGAAGTACTACGAGCAGTACTTC	CASSPGQKYYEQYF
.	TRBV5-4	.	TRBJ2-5	TGTGCCAGCAGCTTGGGGCAGGGGCCCCAAGAGACCCAGTACTTC	CASSLGQGPQETQYF
.	TRBV11-3	.	TRBJ1-5	TGTGCCAGCAGCCAGAACAATCAGCCCCAGCATTTT	CASSQNNQPQHF
.	TRBV18	.	TRBJ2-6	TGTGCCAGCTCACCACTTAGTTTGGGCCTGAGCTCTGGGGCCAACGTCCTGACTTTC	CASSPLSLGLSSGANVLTF
once	TRBV9	.	TRBJ1-4	TGTGCCAGCAGCGAGGGGACGTTGTCTAATGAAAAACTGTTTTTT	CASSEGTLSNEKLFF
.	TRBV9	TRBD1	TRBJ2-3	TGTGCCAGCAGCGTAACCGGACAGGGGGCTAGTACGCAGTATTTT	CASSVTGQGASTQYF